This T cell receptor (beta chain) is from a study of blood T cell repertoires in COVID-19. Study-level information: T cells, B-cell-depleted T cells, or PBMCs supplied cDNA or gDNA.

Everyone who took part was about 18 to 90 years old, and they came from 24 US areas. The V segment lost 6 bases and the J segment 8 bases; nucleotides outside the gene matches: 12. CDR1 and CDR2 from the germline V gene are SQVTM and ANQGSEA. The CDR3 length is 13 residues. The data were produced by immunoSEQ multiplex PCR, yet TCRdb's version contains in-frame clones alone and is incomplete. The data contain hundreds of thousands of clones, less than 90% of them singletons. A single count supports this clone. The sequence was obtained from a woman between 50 and 59 years old who had recovered from COVID-19. The sample comprised PBMCs or T cells enriched from blood (not recorded which). The rearrangement links TRBV29-1 to TRBJ1-2; 7 nucleotides align to TRBD1. Here the CDR3 DNA reads TGCAGCGTCCGCCCTCCGGGACAGAAGGGCTACACCTTC. Protein: CSVRPPGQKGYTF.